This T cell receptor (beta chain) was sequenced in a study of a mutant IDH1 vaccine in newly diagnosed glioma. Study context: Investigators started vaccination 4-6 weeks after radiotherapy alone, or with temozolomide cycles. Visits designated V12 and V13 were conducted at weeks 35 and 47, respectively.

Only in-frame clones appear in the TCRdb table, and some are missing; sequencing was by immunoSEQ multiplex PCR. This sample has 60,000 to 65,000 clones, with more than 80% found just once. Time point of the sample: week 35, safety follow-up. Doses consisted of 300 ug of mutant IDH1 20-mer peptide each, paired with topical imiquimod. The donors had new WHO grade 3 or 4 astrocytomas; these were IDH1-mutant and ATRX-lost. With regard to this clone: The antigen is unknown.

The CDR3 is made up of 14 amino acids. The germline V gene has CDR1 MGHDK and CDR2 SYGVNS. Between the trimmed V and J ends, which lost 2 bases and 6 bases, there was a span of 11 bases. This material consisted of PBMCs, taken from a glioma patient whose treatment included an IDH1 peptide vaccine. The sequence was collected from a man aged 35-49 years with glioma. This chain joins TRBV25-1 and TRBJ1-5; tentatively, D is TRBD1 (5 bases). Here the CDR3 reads CASSEAGQGQPQHF. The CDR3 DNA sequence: TGTGCCAGCAGTGAAGCAGGACAAGGTCAGCCCCAGCATTTT.